One sample yielded the 26 T cell receptor beta chains listed below, sequenced in a study of cytomegalovirus exposure and HLA in healthy donors. Amplification used 60 Vbeta primers and 13 Jbeta primers. Profiling relied on immunoSEQ multiplex PCR, and the TCRdb table lists in-frame clones only, not all of them. The repertoire holds about 240,000 clones, with around 81% as singletons. Sequencing was done on a sample of PBMCs. Receptor source: a woman in her sixties or seventies in good health and CMV-seropositive.

V and J are TRBV6-1 and TRBJ2-7; perhaps TRBD2 as D (5 bases). The V gene lost 1 base and the J gene lost 0 bases, with 10 bases spanning the gap. Germline V gene sequence: CDR1 MNHNS, CDR2 SASEGT. CDR3 length: 15 amino acids. Here the CDR3 reads CASSEGLASSYEQYF. As DNA, the CDR3 is TGTGCCAGCAGTGAAGGGCTAGCTTCCTCCTACGAGCAGTACTTC.

V usage is TRBV7-9 and J usage is TRBJ1-1; possibly TRBD1 for D (5 bases). Trimming pared 1 base from V and 10 bases from J, leaving 10 bases between. Germline V gives CDR1 SEHNR, CDR2 FQNEAQ (reference sequence). The CDR3 runs to 12 residues. The CDR3 protein is CASSLVGQGAFF. CDR3 in DNA: TGTGCCAGCAGCTTAGTCGGTCAGGGAGCTTTCTTT. The whole variable domain, filled in from reference TRBV7-9 and TRBJ1-1, reads DTGVSQNPRHKITKRGQNVTFRCDPISEHNRLYWYRQTLGQGPEFLTYFQNEAQLEKSRLLSDRFSAERPKGSFSTLEIQRTEQGDSAMYLCASSLVGQGAFFGQGTRLTVV.

Comment on this clone: Other DNA sequences of this sample code for an identical CDR3. The V gene is TRBV5-1, the J gene TRBJ1-2; TRBD1 is a possible D gene (6 bases). The CDR3 covers 13 residues. Per germline, CDR1 SGHRS and CDR2 YFSETQ. Trimming took 5 bases from V and 3 from J, leaving 11 bases between them. The CDR3 region is CASSPGQHYGYTF. The CDR3 DNA reads as TGCGCCAGCAGTCCGGGACAACACTATGGCTACACCTTC. Supplemented by reference TRBV5-1 and TRBJ1-2, the full variable domain reads KAGVTQTPRYLIKTRGQQVTLSCSPISGHRSVSWYQQTPGQGLQFLFEYFSETQRNKGNFPGRFSGRQFSNSRSEMNVSTLELGDSALYLCASSPGQHYGYTFGSGTRLTVV.

The CDR3 reads CASSHLLAGGSNEQFF. The CDR3, as DNA: TGTGCCAGCAGCCATCTCCTAGCGGGAGGTAGCAATGAGCAGTTCTTC. V and J are TRBV6-6 and TRBJ2-1; 11 nucleotides line up with TRBD2. Germline CDR1 reads MNHNY; CDR2 reads SVGAGI (reference sequence). The CDR3 is 16 residues long. V shed 6 bases, J shed 6 bases, and the junction held 10 bases outside the gene matches.

This rearrangement joins TRBV5-4 to TRBJ2-3, with 16 positions matching TRBD2. V gave up 2 bases and J gave up 6 bases; unmatched junction bases: 6. The CDR3 spans 17 residues. Germline CDR1 reads SGHNT; CDR2 reads YYREEE (reference sequence). The CDR3 bases are TGTGCCAGCAGCTTCGGGACTAGCGGGAGGGTAGGCGATACGCAGTATTTT. This translates into CASSFGTSGRVGDTQYF.

This chain links TRBV5-6 with TRBJ2-7; D perhaps matches TRBD2 (6 bases). Germline values: CDR1 SGHDT, CDR2 YYEEEE. The V end lost 0 bases, the J end lost 7 bases, and 17 bases lay between the germline ends. This CDR3 contains 15 residues. CDR3 DNA sequence: TGTGCCAGCAGCTTGGGCGGGATTAGACAGCGGGAGCAGTACTTC. Translated: CASSLGGIRQREQYF.

The chain couples TRBV6-5 to TRBJ2-7; 8 bases align to TRBD2. CDR3 size: 12 residues. The V and J ends lost 7 bases and 5 bases, in that order; junction bases with no gene match: 4. The germline V gene has CDR1 MNHEY and CDR2 SVGAGI. The CDR3 region has the DNA TGTGCCAGCACCGCGGGAGGTGACGAGCAGTACTTC. Translating it yields CASTAGGDEQYF.

The rearrangement uses TRBV5-3 and TRBJ2-7; 12 bases agree with TRBD2. TRBV5-3 is marked as an open reading frame, function uncertain. V shed 2 bases and J 3 bases; nucleotides not matched to a gene: 3. The CDR3 spans 15 residues. The CDR3 spells CARSLRLAGVYEQYF. Here the CDR3 DNA reads TGTGCCAGAAGCTTAAGACTAGCGGGAGTCTACGAGCAGTACTTC.

This chain connects TRBV6-5 to TRBJ2-3, with D possibly matching TRBD2 (6 bases). The CDR3 covers 15 residues. Trimming removed 4 bases at V and 7 bases at J, with 18 bases between. Germline-derived CDR1 and CDR2 are MNHEY and SVGAGI. The CDR3 DNA reads as TGTGCCAGCAGTTTGCTGATGCGGGAAGGAAATACGCAGTATTTT. Translating gives CASSLLMREGNTQYF.

The sample holds one count of this clone. This rearrangement joins TRBV10-3 to TRBJ1-2; 7 bases are a match to TRBD1. The CDR3 consists of 15 residues. Germline V gene lookup returns CDR1 ENHRY and CDR2 SYGVKD. The V gene end was trimmed by 6 bases and the J gene end by 4 bases; junction bases not matched to a gene: 11. The CDR3 bases are TGTGCCATCAGCTCACCGGCGGGACAGATCTATGGCTACACCTTC. Translated, it gives CAISSPAGQIYGYTF.

The CDR3 region has the DNA TGTGCCAGCAGCCCCCAAAACACCGGGGAGCTGTTTTTT. Its translation is CASSPQNTGELFF. The rearrangement uses TRBV7-3 and TRBJ2-2; D ambiguous. This CDR3 is 13 amino acids long. Germline values: CDR1 SGHTA, CDR2 FQGTGA. V was trimmed by 5 bases and J by 2 bases, leaving 6 bases between them.

V and J are TRBV11-1 and TRBJ1-1, with D maybe TRBD1 (5 bases). This CDR3 contains 18 residues. Trimming shortened V by 5 bases and J by 4 bases, and 26 bases separated the two germline ends. The germline V gene has CDR1 SGHAT and CDR2 FQDESV (reference sequence). The CDR3 sequence: CASSPLEIGRVVATEAFF. The CDR3 region has the DNA TGTGCCAGCAGCCCCCTGGAAATCGGCAGGGTCGTGGCCACTGAAGCTTTCTTT.

The chain joins TRBV9 to TRBJ2-2; D may be TRBD1 (7 bases). Germline-derived CDR1 and CDR2 are SGDLS and YYNGEE. CDR3 size: 15 residues. Between the trimmed V and J ends, which lost 4 bases and 1 base, there was a span of 11 bases. The CDR3 reads CASSPQGGNTGELFF. The CDR3 bases are TGTGCCAGCAGCCCTCAGGGGGGGAACACCGGGGAGCTGTTTTTT.

The chain has TRBV5-6 and TRBJ2-1; 9 nucleotides line up with TRBD1. The germline CDR1 and CDR2 sequences are SGHDT and YYEEEE. There are 14 residues in the CDR3. J gave up 5 bases and V 4 bases, and 4 bases lay outside the gene matches. CDR3 coding DNA: TGTGCCAGCAGCCCGGGGACAGGGCACAATGAGCAGTTCTTC. This sequence encodes CASSPGTGHNEQFF.

The CDR3 DNA reads as TGTGCCAGCACCGATCTAGGCGAGCAGTACTTC. This translates into CASTDLGEQYF. V usage is TRBV27 and J usage is TRBJ2-7; no reliable D call. This CDR3 spans 11 amino acids. Germline V lookup: CDR1 MNHEY, CDR2 SMNVEV (reference sequence). V lost 7 bases to trimming and J lost 6 bases, with 10 bases between them.

The chain uses TRBV11-2 and TRBJ2-7; 10 positions agree with TRBD2. V was pared by 6 bases and J by 0 bases, with 2 bases of the junction left unmatched. Looked up from germline, CDR1 is SGHAT and CDR2 is FQNNGV. CDR3 length equals 14 residues. The CDR3 sequence: CASSRTSGSYEQYF. The CDR3, as DNA: TGTGCCAGCAGTCGGACTAGCGGCTCCTACGAGCAGTACTTC.

The chain combines TRBV25-1 with TRBJ1-1, with 7 bases lining up with TRBD1. The germline V gene has CDR1 MGHDK and CDR2 SYGVNS. The J segment lost 6 bases and the V segment lost 7 bases, leaving 2 bases of the junction unmatched. The CDR3 has 11 amino acids. The CDR3 bases are TGTGCCAGCAAAACAGGGGCTGAAGCTTTCTTT. It yields the protein CASKTGAEAFF.

This clone was counted once. The V and J genes are TRBV28 and TRBJ1-1; D gene ambiguous. The germline V and J ends were trimmed by 4 bases and 4 bases, with 13 bases remaining between them. Germline loops: CDR1 MDHEN, CDR2 SYDVKM. The CDR3 length is 14 residues. CDR3 nucleotides: TGTGCCAGCAGTTCTACGGCACGGGGCACTGAAGCTTTCTTT. Protein: CASSSTARGTEAFF.

This clone was observed a few times. The chain recombines TRBV15 with TRBJ1-5; D is undetermined. The germline V gene has CDR1 LNHNV and CDR2 YYDKDF (reference sequence). V lost 0 bases, J lost 7 bases, and 4 bases lay in between. This CDR3 is built from 12 residues. The CDR3 region has the DNA TGTGCCACCAGCAGAGATCTGCAGCCCCAGCATTTT. Its translation is CATSRDLQPQHF.

V usage is TRBV9 and J usage is TRBJ1-2; 7 nucleotides match TRBD1. The CDR3 contains 15 residues. Germline CDR1 is SGDLS and CDR2 is YYNGEE. V gave up 0 bases and J gave up 3 bases; unmatched junction bases: 5. CDR3 nucleotide sequence: TGTGCCAGCAGCGTAGATTCCGGGACAGACTATGGCTACACCTTC. Its protein product is CASSVDSGTDYGYTF.

The chain employs TRBV27 and TRBJ2-1; the D gene is possibly TRBD2 (5 bases). V lost 2 bases, J lost 7 bases, and 12 bases lay in between. The CDR3 extends over 14 amino acids. From germline, CDR1 is MNHEY and CDR2 SMNVEV (reference sequence). This chain's CDR3 is CASSLGVEANEQFF. CDR3 in DNA: TGTGCCAGCAGTTTAGGAGTGGAGGCGAATGAGCAGTTCTTC.

This chain connects TRBV2 to TRBJ2-5, with 13 bases that match TRBD2. Germline V gene sequence: CDR1 SNHLY, CDR2 FYNNEI. CDR3 length equals 15 residues. After removal of 6 bases from V and 4 bases from J, the junction contained 5 bases not matched to a gene. The DNA of the CDR3 is TGTGCCAGCAGGACTAGCGGGAGGCTGGGAGAGACCCAGTACTTC. As protein: CASRTSGRLGETQYF.

V gene TRBV28 combines with J gene TRBJ2-3, with TRBD2 matching 12 bases. V was pared by 9 bases and J by 7 bases, with 14 bases of the junction left unmatched. CDR1 is MDHEN and CDR2 is SYDVKM in the germline V gene. The CDR3 extends over 16 amino acids. The CDR3 bases are TGTGCCAGTAATGACATGACTAGCGGGAGTTGGAATACGCAGTATTTT. Translated, it gives CASNDMTSGSWNTQYF.

The rearrangement joins TRBV5-5 to TRBJ2-5; the match to TRBD1 covers 7 bases. The CDR3 loop spans 14 amino acids. Germline V gene data show CDR1 as SGHKS and CDR2 as YYEKEE (reference sequence). The V gene end was trimmed by 2 bases and the J gene end by 5 bases; junction bases not matched to a gene: 6. Here the CDR3 reads CASSLEGGAETQYF. As DNA, the CDR3 is TGTGCCAGCAGCTTAGAAGGGGGCGCCGAGACCCAGTACTTC.

The chain uses TRBV2 and TRBJ2-4; perhaps TRBD2 as D (5 bases). The CDR3 is 12 residues long. Germline loops: CDR1 SNHLY, CDR2 FYNNEI. The V end lost 6 bases, the J end lost 8 bases, and 11 bases lay between the germline ends. The CDR3 reads CASRADEDIQYF. CDR3 in DNA: TGTGCCAGCAGAGCGGACGAGGACATTCAGTACTTC.

The chain uses TRBV7-3 and TRBJ1-1; 9 nucleotides agree with TRBD1. V trimming: 4 bases; J trimming: 5 bases; junction bases outside the gene matches: 5. This CDR3 is 14 amino acids long. The germline gives CDR1 SGHTA, CDR2 FQGTGA. The CDR3 reads CASSSGTGWTEAFF. DNA for the CDR3: TGTGCCAGCAGCTCCGGGACAGGGTGGACTGAAGCTTTCTTT.